This is a list of T cell receptor beta chains from one sample in a study of blood T cell repertoires in COVID-19. Clones were read by immunoSEQ multiplex PCR, and TCRdb kept only the in-frame ones, dropping some. The table has about 250,000 clones, approximately 83% seen once. Sequencing was performed on peripheral blood. The receptors stem from a man aged 80 or over with acute or convalescent COVID-19. Each CDR3 is given with its conserved first and last residue. A D gene is named only where the DNA matches it firmly. Not all rows give a size; the values are once, few, many and, for expanded clones, a class.

clone size,V gene,CDR3 length,J gene,D gene,CDR3 DNA,CDR3 protein
.,TRBV28,14,TRBJ2-3,.,TGTGCCAGTTTAGGAGGGGGCCGAGGGGATACGCAGTATTTT,CASLGGGRGDTQYF
once,TRBV4-1,17,TRBJ1-4,.,TGCGCCAGCAGCCAAGAAAGCAGGGGATGGGCTAATGAAAAACTGTTTTTT,CASSQESRGWANEKLFF
.,TRBV5-1,18,TRBJ2-2,TRBD1,TGCGCCAGCAGCCTCAGACGTGGGGGACAGGGTCACACCGGGGAGCTGTTTTTT,CASSLRRGGQGHTGELFF
.,TRBV28,13,TRBJ1-2,TRBD1,TGTGCCAGCAGTTTATGGACAGGGCGCGGCTACACCTTC,CASSLWTGRGYTF
.,TRBV30,14,TRBJ1-1,.,TGTGCCTGGAGTGTGACAGGACTGAACACTGAAGCTTTCTTT,CAWSVTGLNTEAFF
many,TRBV7-2,16,TRBJ1-4,.,TGTGCCAGCAGCTCCCAGGGGAGATGGACTAATGAAAAACTGTTTTTT,CASSSQGRWTNEKLFF
.,TRBV5-1,18,TRBJ2-6,.,TGCGCCAGCAGCTTGGTCTCAGGGGCCCTCTCTGGGGCCAACGTCCTGACTTTC,CASSLVSGALSGANVLTF
.,TRBV2,17,TRBJ1-5,TRBD1,TGTGCCAGCAGACTCCATGGGACAGGGATTAGCAATCAGCCCCAGCATTTT,CASRLHGTGISNQPQHF
.,TRBV2,18,TRBJ2-7,TRBD1,TGTGCCAGCAGTGAAGTAAGGGCAGGGGGTTTTAGCTCCTACGAGCAGTACTTC,CASSEVRAGGFSSYEQYF
.,TRBV19,16,TRBJ1-6,.,TGTGCCAGTAGTTTCCTCCTCGGGGGTAAGAATTCACCCCTCCACTTT,CASSFLLGGKNSPLHF
few,TRBV19,16,TRBJ1-1,TRBD1,TGTGCCAGTAGCGTGACAGGGGGCCCCGGGGGCACTGAAGCTTTCTTT,CASSVTGGPGGTEAFF
.,TRBV5-1,13,TRBJ2-7,.,TGCGCCAGCAGCTTGGCTACCCTCTACGAGCAGTACTTC,CASSLATLYEQYF
.,TRBV10-3,15,TRBJ1-1,.,TGTGCCATCTTAGCAAGATACGGTGTGGGCACTGAAGCTTTCTTT,CAILARYGVGTEAFF
.,TRBV3-1/TRBV3-2,16,TRBJ1-4,.,TGTGCCAGCAGCCAAGTATTATGGACAGCAGGTGAAAAACTGTTTTTT,CASSQVLWTAGEKLFF
.,TRBV4-1,15,TRBJ2-7,.,TGCGCCAGCAGCCAAGCGAACAGGGCCCAGTACGAGCAGTACTTC,CASSQANRAQYEQYF
.,TRBV30,13,TRBJ1-1,TRBD1,TGTGCCCGACGGGGACAGGGGTACGGTGAAGCTTTCTTT,CARRGQGYGEAFF
once,TRBV6-1,15,TRBJ1-6,TRBD1,TGTGCCAGCAGTGAAGAAGGACAGGGTCTTTCACCCCTCCACTTT,CASSEEGQGLSPLHF
.,TRBV5-8,14,TRBJ2-7,.,TGTGCCAGCAGCTTGGAAAGGGGAGGCTACGAGCAGTACTTC,CASSLERGGYEQYF
few,TRBV2,16,TRBJ2-7,TRBD2,TGTGCCAGCAGAGTGAGAGGGGCGGGAGGGCCGGTCGAGCAGTACTTC,CASRVRGAGGPVEQYF
.,TRBV6-5,13,TRBJ2-7,TRBD1,TGTGCCAGCGATAGGACAGGGACATACGAGCAGTACTTC,CASDRTGTYEQYF
.,TRBV9,15,TRBJ2-1,.,TGTGCCAGCAGCCCCCAGCGGAGCTCCTACAATGAGCAGTTCTTC,CASSPQRSSYNEQFF
.,TRBV4-1,15,TRBJ1-1,.,TGCGCCAGCAGCCTAGCCGCACAGGTAAACACTGAAGCTTTCTTT,CASSLAAQVNTEAFF
few,TRBV12-5,15,TRBJ2-3,TRBD2,TGTGCTAGTGGTTTGATCTGGACTAGCGGGGATACGCAGTATTTT,CASGLIWTSGDTQYF
few,TRBV5-5,16,TRBJ2-5,TRBD2,TGTGCCAGCAGCTTGGAGGTAGCGGGAGTGGGAGAGACCCAGTACTTC,CASSLEVAGVGETQYF